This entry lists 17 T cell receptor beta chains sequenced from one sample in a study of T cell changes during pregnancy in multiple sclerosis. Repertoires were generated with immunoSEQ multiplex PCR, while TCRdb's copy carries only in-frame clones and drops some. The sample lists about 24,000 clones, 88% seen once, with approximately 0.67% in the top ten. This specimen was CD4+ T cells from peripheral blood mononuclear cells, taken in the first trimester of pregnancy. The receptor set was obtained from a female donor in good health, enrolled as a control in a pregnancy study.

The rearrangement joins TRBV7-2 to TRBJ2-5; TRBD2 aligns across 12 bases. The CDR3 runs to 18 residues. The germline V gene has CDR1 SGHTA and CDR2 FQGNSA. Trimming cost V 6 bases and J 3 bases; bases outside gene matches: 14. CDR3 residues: CASRRAPFLAGGKETQYF. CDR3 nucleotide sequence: TGTGCCAGCAGAAGGGCTCCATTCCTAGCGGGGGGGAAAGAGACCCAGTACTTC.

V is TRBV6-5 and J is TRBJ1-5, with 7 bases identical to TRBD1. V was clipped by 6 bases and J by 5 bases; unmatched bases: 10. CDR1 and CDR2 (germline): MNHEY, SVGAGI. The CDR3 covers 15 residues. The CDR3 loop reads CASRNDREGYQPQHF. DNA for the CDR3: TGTGCCAGCAGAAACGACAGGGAAGGGTATCAGCCCCAGCATTTT.

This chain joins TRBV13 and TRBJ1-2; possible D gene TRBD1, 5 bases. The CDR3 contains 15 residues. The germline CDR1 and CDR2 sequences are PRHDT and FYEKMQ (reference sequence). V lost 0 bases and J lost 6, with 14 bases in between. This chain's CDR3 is CASSLGQGSHHGYTF. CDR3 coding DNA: TGTGCCAGCAGCTTAGGCCAGGGATCCCATCATGGCTACACCTTC.

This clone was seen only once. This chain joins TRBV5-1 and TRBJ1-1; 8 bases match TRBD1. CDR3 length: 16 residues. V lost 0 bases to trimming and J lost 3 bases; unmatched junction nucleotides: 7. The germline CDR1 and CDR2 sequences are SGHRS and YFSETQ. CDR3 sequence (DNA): TGCGCCAGCAGCTTGGAGCTCAGGGGGCCGGACACTGAAGCTTTCTTT. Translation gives CASSLELRGPDTEAFF.

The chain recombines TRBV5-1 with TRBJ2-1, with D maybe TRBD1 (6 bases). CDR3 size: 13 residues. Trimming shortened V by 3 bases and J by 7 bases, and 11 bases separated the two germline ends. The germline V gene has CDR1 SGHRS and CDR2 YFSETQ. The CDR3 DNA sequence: TGCGCCAGCAGCTCCCCGAGGGGGAATGAGCAGTTCTTC. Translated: CASSSPRGNEQFF.

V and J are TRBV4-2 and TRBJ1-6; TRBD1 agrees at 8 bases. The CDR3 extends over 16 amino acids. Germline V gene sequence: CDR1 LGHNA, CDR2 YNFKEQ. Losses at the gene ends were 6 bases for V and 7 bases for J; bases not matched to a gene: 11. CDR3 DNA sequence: TGTGCCAGCAGGACAGGGGCGAGCGGAAAAAATTCACCCCTCCACTTT. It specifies CASRTGASGKNSPLHF.

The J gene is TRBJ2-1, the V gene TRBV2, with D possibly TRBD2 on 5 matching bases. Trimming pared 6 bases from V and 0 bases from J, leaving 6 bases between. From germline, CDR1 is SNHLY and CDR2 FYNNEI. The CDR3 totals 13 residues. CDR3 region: CASRGSSYNEQFF. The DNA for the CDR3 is TGTGCCAGCAGGGGGAGCTCCTACAATGAGCAGTTCTTC. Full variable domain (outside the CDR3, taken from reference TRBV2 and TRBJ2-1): EPEVTQTPSHQVTQMGQEVILRCVPISNHLYFYWYRQILGQKVEFLVSFYNNEISEKSEIFDDQFSVERPDGSNFTLKIRSTKLEDSAMYFCASRGSSYNEQFFGPGTRLTVL.

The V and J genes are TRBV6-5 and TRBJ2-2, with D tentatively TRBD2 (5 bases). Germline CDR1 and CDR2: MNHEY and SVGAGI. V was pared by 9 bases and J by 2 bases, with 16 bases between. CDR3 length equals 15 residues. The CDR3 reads CASPTGRLNTGELFF. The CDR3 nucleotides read TGTGCCAGTCCGACCGGCAGACTAAACACCGGGGAGCTGTTTTTT.

The CDR3 bases are TGTGCCAGCAGCCAAGGACCTACCGGGTCTACCCAGTACTTC. Translating it yields CASSQGPTGSTQYF. V usage is TRBV14 and J usage is TRBJ2-5; no definite D call. V was trimmed by 1 base and J by 8 bases, leaving 14 bases between them. Germline V lookup: CDR1 SGHDN, CDR2 FVKESK. The CDR3 covers 14 residues.

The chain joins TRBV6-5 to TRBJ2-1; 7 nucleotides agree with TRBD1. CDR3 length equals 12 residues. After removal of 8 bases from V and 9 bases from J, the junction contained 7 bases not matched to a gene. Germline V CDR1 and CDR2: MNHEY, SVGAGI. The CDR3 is CASGKSGGEQFF. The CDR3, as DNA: TGTGCCAGCGGAAAGTCAGGGGGTGAGCAGTTCTTC.

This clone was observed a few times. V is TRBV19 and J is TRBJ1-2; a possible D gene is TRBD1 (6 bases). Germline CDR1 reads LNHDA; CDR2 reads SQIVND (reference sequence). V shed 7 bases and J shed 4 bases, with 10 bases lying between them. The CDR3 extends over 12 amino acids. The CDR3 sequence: CASTDSLYGYTF. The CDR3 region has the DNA TGTGCCAGTACGGACAGTCTCTATGGCTACACCTTC.

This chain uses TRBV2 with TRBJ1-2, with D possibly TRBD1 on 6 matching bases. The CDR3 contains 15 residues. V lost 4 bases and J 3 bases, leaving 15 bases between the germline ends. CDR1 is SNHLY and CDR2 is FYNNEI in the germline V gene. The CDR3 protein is CASSGPVGGDYGYTF. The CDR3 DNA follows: TGTGCCAGCAGTGGCCCGGTAGGGGGGGACTATGGCTACACCTTC.

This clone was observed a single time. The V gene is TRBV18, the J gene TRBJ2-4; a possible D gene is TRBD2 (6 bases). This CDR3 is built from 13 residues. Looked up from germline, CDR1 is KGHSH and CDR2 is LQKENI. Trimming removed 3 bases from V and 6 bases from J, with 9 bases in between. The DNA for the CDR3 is TGTGCCAGCTCACCGACGGGAGTAAACATTCAGTACTTC. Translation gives CASSPTGVNIQYF.

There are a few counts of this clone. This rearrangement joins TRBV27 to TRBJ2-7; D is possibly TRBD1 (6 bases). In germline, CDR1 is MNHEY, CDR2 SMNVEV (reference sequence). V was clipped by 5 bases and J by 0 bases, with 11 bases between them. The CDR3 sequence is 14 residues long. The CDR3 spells CASSMHRVSYEQYF. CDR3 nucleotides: TGTGCCAGCAGTATGCACAGGGTCTCCTACGAGCAGTACTTC.

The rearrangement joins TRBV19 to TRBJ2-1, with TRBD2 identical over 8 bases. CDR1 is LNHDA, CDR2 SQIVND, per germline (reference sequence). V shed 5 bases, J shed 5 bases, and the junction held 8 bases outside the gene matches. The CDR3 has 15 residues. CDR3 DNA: TGTGCCAGTAGTCCTGGACTAGCTACAAACAATGAGCAGTTCTTC. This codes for CASSPGLATNNEQFF.

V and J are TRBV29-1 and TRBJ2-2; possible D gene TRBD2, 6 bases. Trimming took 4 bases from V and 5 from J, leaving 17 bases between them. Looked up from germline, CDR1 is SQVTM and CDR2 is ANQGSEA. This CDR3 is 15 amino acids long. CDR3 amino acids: CSVARGTMSTGELFF. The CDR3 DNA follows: TGCAGCGTTGCCCGGGGGACCATGTCTACCGGGGAGCTGTTTTTT.

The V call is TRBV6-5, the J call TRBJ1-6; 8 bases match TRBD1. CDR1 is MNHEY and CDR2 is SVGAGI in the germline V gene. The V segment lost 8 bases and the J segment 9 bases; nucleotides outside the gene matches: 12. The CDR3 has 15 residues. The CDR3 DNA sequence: TGTGCCAGCTCCATGGCGGGGGACAGGTTTTCACCCCTCCACTTT. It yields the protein CASSMAGDRFSPLHF.